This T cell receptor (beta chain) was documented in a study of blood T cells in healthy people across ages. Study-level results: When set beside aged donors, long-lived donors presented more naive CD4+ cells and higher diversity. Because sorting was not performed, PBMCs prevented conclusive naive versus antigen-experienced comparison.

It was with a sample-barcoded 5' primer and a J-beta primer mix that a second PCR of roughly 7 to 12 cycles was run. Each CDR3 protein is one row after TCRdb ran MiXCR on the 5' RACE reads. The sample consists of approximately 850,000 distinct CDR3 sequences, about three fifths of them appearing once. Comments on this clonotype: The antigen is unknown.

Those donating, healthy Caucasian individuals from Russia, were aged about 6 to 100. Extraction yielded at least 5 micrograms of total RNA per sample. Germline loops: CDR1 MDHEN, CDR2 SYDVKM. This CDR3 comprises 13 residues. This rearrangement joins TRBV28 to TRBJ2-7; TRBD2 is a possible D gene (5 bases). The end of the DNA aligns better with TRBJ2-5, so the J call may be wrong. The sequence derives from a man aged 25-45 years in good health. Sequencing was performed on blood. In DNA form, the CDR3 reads TGTGCCAGCAGTCAACTAGTGAGCGAGACCCAGTACTTC. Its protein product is CASSQLVSETQYF.